Listed here are 6 T cell receptor beta chains from one sample, sequenced in a study of sequential checkpoint blockade in melanoma. Profiling relied on immunoSEQ multiplex PCR, and the TCRdb table lists in-frame clones only, not all of them. The sample contains some 15,000 clones, roughly 72% of which appear only once. Treatment specified: randomized to nivolumab then ipilimumab (arm A) or the reverse (arm B). This specimen consisted of CD8+ T cells sorted from blood (inferred from file names), obtained from a patient given nivolumab and ipilimumab in sequence. All receptors derive from a human donor with melanoma.

This clone was counted once. V is TRBV5-1 and J is TRBJ1-1, with D hard to call. Trimming shortened V by 0 bases and J by 1 base, and 7 bases separated the two germline ends. The CDR3 loop spans 14 amino acids. The germline CDR1 and CDR2 sequences are SGHRS and YFSETQ. The CDR3 bases are TGCGCCAGCAGCTTGGAGGGAGGGAACACTGAAGCTTTCTTT. Its protein is CASSLEGGNTEAFF.

The chain carries TRBV7-9 and TRBJ2-1; unclear D gene. In germline, CDR1 is SEHNR, CDR2 FQNEAQ (reference sequence). The CDR3 consists of 14 residues. Trimming took 5 bases from V and 1 from J, leaving 9 bases between them. The CDR3 DNA reads TGTGCCAGCAGCCCCCCTCTGTCCTACAATGAGCAGTTCTTC. Amino acids: CASSPPLSYNEQFF. The whole variable domain, remainder taken from reference TRBV7-9 and TRBJ2-1, is DTGVSQNPRHKITKRGQNVTFRCDPISEHNRLYWYRQTLGQGPEFLTYFQNEAQLEKSRLLSDRFSAERPKGSFSTLEIQRTEQGDSAMYLCASSPPLSYNEQFFGPGTRLTVL.

This chain connects TRBV6-5 to TRBJ2-5, with TRBD2 matching over 8 bases. The CDR3 covers 14 residues. CDR1 is MNHEY and CDR2 is SVGAGI in the germline V gene. Trimming cost V 5 bases and J 5 bases; bases outside gene matches: 7. CDR3 loop: CASSPLAEGETQYF. CDR3 DNA sequence: TGTGCCAGCAGTCCACTAGCGGAAGGGGAGACCCAGTACTTC.

V usage is TRBV7-2 and J usage is TRBJ2-5, with a tentative D call TRBD2 (6 bases). The CDR3 length is 15 residues. CDR1 is SGHTA, CDR2 FQGNSA, per germline. V lost 5 bases, J lost 4 bases, and 17 bases lay in between. The CDR3 sequence: CASSPHSSVAETQYF. The CDR3 DNA follows: TGTGCCAGCAGCCCTCATTCTAGCGTGGCAGAGACCCAGTACTTC.

This chain uses TRBV7-8 with TRBJ1-1; 9 nucleotides agree with TRBD1. The germline V gene encodes CDR1 SGHVS and CDR2 FQNEAQ. The ends lost 2 bases at V and 1 base at J; junction bases unmatched: 5. CDR3 length: 16 residues. The CDR3 reads CASSLRDRGRNTEAFF. Written as DNA, the CDR3 is TGTGCCAGCAGCTTACGAGACAGGGGGAGGAACACTGAAGCTTTCTTT.

The V call is TRBV20-1, the J call TRBJ1-1; possible D gene TRBD1, 5 bases. The germline V and J ends were trimmed by 5 bases and 8 bases, with 12 bases remaining between them. The CDR3 is made up of 11 amino acids. CDR1 DFQATT and CDR2 SNEGSKA come from the germline V gene (reference sequence). The CDR3 DNA follows: TGCAGTGCTGCCCGGAACAGGGAAGCTTTCTTT. The encoded protein is CSAARNREAFF.